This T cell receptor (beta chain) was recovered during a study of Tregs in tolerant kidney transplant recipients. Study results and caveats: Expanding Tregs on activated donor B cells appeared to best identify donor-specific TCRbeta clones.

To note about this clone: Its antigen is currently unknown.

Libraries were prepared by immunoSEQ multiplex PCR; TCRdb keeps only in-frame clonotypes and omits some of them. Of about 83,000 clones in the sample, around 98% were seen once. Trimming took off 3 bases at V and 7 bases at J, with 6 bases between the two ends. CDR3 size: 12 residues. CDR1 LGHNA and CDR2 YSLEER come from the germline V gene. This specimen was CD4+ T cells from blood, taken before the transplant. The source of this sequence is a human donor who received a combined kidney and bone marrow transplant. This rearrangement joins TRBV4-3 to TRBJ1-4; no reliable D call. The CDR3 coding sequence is TGCGCCAGCAGCCACAGCGGTGAAAAACTGTTTTTT. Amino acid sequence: CASSHSGEKLFF.